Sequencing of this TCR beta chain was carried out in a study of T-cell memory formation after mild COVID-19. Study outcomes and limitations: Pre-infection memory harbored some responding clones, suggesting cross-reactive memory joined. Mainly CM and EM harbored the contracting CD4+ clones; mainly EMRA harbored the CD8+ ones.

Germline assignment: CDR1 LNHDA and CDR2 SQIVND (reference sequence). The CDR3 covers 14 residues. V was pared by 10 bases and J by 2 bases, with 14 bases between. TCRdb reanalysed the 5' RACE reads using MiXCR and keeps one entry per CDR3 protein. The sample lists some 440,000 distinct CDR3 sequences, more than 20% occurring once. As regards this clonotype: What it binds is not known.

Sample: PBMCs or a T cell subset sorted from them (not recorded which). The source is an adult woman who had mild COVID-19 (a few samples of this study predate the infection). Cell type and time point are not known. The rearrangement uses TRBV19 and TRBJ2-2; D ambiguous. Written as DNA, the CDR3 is TGTGCCACCCGGTTCGGCGGTAACACCGGGGAGCTGTTTTTT. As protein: CATRFGGNTGELFF.